This paragraph covers one TCR beta chain sequence. The sample comes from a study of blood T cell repertoires in COVID-19. Authors' data handling: Estimation of nucleated cell counts was performed using reference gene primer amplification. Clones were sequenced by immunoSEQ multiplex PCR, and TCRdb holds only the in-frame ones, with some missing. D and trimming were read from the DNA, whereas the V and J calls and clone size are those reported in that table. In the table there are nearly 350,000 clones, about 90% of which are singletons. The study assigned cohorts using participant-reported clinical history. Symptom resolution, clearance, or two negative PCRs marked the recovered donors of Cohort 3. The sample comprised PBMCs or T cells enriched from blood (not recorded which). The TCR sequence derives from a young woman who had recovered from COVID-19.

CDR3 protein: CASSQQSGTGRIQPQHF. CDR3 bases: TGCGCCAGCAGTCAGCAGTCCGGGACAGGGCGAATACAGCCCCAGCATTTT. V gene TRBV23-1 combines with J gene TRBJ1-5; 9 bases align to TRBD1. TRBV23-1 is flagged as an ORF with uncertain function. Losses at the gene ends were 3 bases for V and 7 bases for J; bases not matched to a gene: 13. CDR3 length: 17 amino acids.